The clone carrying this T cell receptor (beta chain) was recorded at least ten times. Trimming cost V 1 base and J 9 bases, with 8 bases left between them. The CDR3 extends over 12 amino acids. Germline V gene lookup returns CDR1 SGHTA and CDR2 FQGNSA. Unique molecular identifiers were used in preparing the TCRbeta library. TCRdb re-analysed the PCR reads in MiXCR, keeping a single row per CDR3 protein. The sample has 200,000 to 300,000 distinct CDR3 sequences, around 12% seen once. These data are taken from a study of T-cell reconstitution after alpha-beta-depleted transplantation in children. V is TRBV7-2 and J is TRBJ2-3; D is uncertain. The TCR sequence derives from a human donor who donated a stem cell graft to a child with acute lymphoblastic leukemia. Sequencing used PBMCs from the stem cell graft donor, obtained from the stem cell graft. The CDR3 loop reads CASSLDLGTQYF. CDR3 sequence (DNA): TGTGCCAGCAGCTTAGATTTAGGCACGCAGTATTTT.